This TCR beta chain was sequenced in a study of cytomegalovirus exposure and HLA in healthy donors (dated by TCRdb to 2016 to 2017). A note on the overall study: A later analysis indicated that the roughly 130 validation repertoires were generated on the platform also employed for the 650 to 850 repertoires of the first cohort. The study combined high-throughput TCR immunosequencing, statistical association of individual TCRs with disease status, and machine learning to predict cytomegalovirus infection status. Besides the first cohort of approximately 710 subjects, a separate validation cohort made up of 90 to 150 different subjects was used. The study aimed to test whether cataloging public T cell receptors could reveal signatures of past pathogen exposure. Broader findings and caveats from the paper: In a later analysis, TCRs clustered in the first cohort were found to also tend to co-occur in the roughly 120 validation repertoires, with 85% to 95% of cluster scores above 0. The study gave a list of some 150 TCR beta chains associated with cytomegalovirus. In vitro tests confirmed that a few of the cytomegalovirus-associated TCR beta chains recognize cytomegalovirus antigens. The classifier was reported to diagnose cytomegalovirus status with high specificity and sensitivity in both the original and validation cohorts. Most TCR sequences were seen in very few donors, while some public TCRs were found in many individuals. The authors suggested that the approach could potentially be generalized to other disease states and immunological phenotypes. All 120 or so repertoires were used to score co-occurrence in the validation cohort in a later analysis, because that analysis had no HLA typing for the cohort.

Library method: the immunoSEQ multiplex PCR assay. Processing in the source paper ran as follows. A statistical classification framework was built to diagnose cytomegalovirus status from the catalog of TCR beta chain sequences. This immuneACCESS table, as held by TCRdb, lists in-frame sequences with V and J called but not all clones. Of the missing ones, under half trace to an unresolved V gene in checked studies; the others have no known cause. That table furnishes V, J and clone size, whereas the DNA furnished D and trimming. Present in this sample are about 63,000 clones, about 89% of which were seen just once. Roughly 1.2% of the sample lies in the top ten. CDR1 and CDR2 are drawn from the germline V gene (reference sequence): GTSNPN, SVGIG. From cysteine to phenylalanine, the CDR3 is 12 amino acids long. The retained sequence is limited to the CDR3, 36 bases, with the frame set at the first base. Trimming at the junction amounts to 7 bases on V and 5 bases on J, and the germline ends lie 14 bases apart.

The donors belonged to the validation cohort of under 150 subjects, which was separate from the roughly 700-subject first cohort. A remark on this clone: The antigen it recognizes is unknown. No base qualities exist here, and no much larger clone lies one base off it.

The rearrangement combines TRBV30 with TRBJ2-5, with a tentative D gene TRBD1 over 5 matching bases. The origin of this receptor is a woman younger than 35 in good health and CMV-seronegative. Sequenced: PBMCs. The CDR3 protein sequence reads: CALTRGRETQYF. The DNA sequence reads TGTGCCTTAACAAGGGGCCGCGAGACCCAGTACTTC.